This T cell receptor beta chain was recovered during a study of shared clonotypes between healthy human individuals (TCRdb year 2020). About the study as a whole: The cohort included a few men and two women between 18 and 49 years of age. To increase sequencing depth and limit assay-specific biases, TCR repertoire library preparation and sequencing were carried out by different laboratories using diverse techniques. Each donor's leukapheresis produced roughly between roughly 0.9 and 9 billion PBMCs. Blood TCR repertoires of about 5 healthy adults were deeply sequenced to estimate repertoire size and the extent of clonotype sharing between individuals. For each donor, CD4 naive and CD4 memory were each given three plates, CD8 naive was given two plates, and CD8 memory was given one plate.

TCR CDR3 regions were amplified from genomic DNA by multiplex PCR using the deep immunoSEQ assay. Extracted genomic DNA from each cell subset was spread evenly across all wells of several immunoSEQ 96-well plates, with each plate serving as a replicate. For sorted subsets, around 200 ng genomic DNA, equal to about 30,000 T cell genomes, was loaded into each replicate PCR. The purified libraries were quantified using a Qubit 3.0 fluorometer, sized with a Bioanalyzer 2100, and then quantified again using the KAPA Library Quantification kit. Every immunoSEQ 96-well plate was sequenced on a dedicated single-read 150-cycle Illumina NextSeq 550 flow cell. The source study handled its data this way. Because the immunoSEQ output held only junctional sequences and lacked quality scores, the filtering could not match the filtering applied to full-length reads. To assign V/J genes and CDR3, sequences were annotated against IMGT germline references using PyIR, a Python wrapper for IgBLAST v1.9. Any read was removed if the V/J assignment was weak (E-value above 1e-6), the CDR3 was missing, or the read contained stop codons, out-of-frame junctions, or ambiguous translated residues. V3J clonotypes were defined as sequences sharing an identical inferred V gene, J gene, and CDR3 amino acid sequence. Percentage overlap between repertoires was calculated by dividing the number of shared unique clonotypes by the size of the smaller repertoire. Repertoire richness was assessed with RTK rarefaction, the Chao1 estimator, and Recon v2.1 estimates of unobserved clonotypes. OLGA was used to compute generation probabilities for all TCRbeta clonotypes that the gDNA method yielded from a handful of donors. TCRdb stores this immuneACCESS table with in-frame sequences only. Part of the clones is absent; in the studies checked, under half of the shortfall reflects unresolved V genes, and no reason is known for the rest. V and J calls and clone size are as listed in that table; D and trimming were resolved from the DNA. The sample table contains under 1,100,000 clones; only one count was recorded for roughly 70% of them. The ten largest clones add up to over 1.3% of the sample.

Broad study findings and their caveats: Based on pairwise subsampling, the degree of clonotype sharing among donors was expected to be affected by sequencing depth. Even with the large sequencing depth, rarefaction of the sorted-subset datasets indicated that sequencing was incomplete. Clonotypes shared by all four sorted-subset donors showed higher generation probabilities than non-shared clonotypes. When several donors were compared, the shared fraction of clonotypes was about 5.2% for naive CD4, approximately 3.3% for naive CD8, 2% to 2.5% for memory CD4, and less than 0.5% for memory CD8. The genetic and exposure-history diversity represented was limited by the small number of donors. Naive subsets generally had larger estimated clonotype richness than memory subsets. Sampling was restricted to blood, and TCR repertoires in tissues likely differ from the TCR repertoires found in blood.

Only a few counts were recorded for this clone. It lacks a known antigen. One base away there is no much larger clone; base qualities are not given. Donors were healthy HIV-negative adults with no recently reported acute infections or vaccinations. All donors were Caucasian adults living in Nashville, Tennessee, USA. CD4+ T cells were enriched by magnetic negative selection, after which naive cells were positively selected on CD45RA and the negative fraction was taken as the memory subset. After blood collection by leukapheresis, PBMCs were isolated using Ficoll-Histopaque density gradient centrifugation and then cryopreserved in the vapor phase of liquid nitrogen. Analytical flow cytometry was used to check the purity and quantity of each magnetically sorted T cell population. Each sorted fraction had its genomic DNA isolated and then quantified by UV absorbance on a Nanodrop 2000c. Sequencing was carried out using memory CD4+ T cells sorted from blood. Read against the paper, the sample's cell subset or site label means: CD45RA-negative fraction. The receptor was derived from a man between 18 and 35 years old in good health.

The CDR3 in this case is CASRLLGTANTEAFF. The DNA sequence is as follows: TGTGCCAGCAGGCTTTTAGGGACGGCGAACACTGAAGCTTTCTTT. Recombination joined TRBV6-5 with TRBJ1-1, and perhaps TRBD1 as D gene, on 5 matching bases. The germline ends are 15 bases apart after V is trimmed by 6 bases and J by 1 base. CDR1 and CDR2 are drawn from the germline V gene: MNHEY, SVGAGI. Counted from cysteine to phenylalanine, this CDR3 has 15 amino acids. CDR3 DNA is the only sequence kept; it has 45 bases, read in frame from the first base.